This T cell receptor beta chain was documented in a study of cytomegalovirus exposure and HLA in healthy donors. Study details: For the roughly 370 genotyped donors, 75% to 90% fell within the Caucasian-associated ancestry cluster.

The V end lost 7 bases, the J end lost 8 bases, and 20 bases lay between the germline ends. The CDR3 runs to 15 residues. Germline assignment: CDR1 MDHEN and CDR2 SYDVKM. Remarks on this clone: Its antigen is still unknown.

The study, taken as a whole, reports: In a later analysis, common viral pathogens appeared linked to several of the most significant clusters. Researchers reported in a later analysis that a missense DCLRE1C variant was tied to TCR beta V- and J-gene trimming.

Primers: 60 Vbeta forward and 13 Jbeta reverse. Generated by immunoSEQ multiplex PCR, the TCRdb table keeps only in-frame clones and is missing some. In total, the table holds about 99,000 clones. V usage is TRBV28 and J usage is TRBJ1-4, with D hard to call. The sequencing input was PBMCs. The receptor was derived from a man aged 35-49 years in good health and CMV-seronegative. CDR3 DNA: TGTGCCAGCAATTCTGCGGCCAGCAATTACGAAAAACTGTTTTTT. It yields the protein CASNSAASNYEKLFF.